Listed below are T cell receptor beta chains from one sample, sequenced in a study of breast tumors, draining lymph nodes, adjacent tissues. MiXCR, applied by TCRdb to the multiplex PCR reads, yields one record per CDR3 protein. The data contain 80,000 to 130,000 distinct CDR3 sequences, 21% of them seen just once; the ten biggest clones take up under 1.5%. The specimen sequenced was axillary lymph node tissue. The receptors come from a female donor with breast cancer. Some clones in this sample may be carry-over from other donors' samples. Each CDR3 is given with its conserved first and last residue.

TRBJ2-7 TRBV18 CASSLNGGQQYEQYF
TRBJ1-5 TRBV2 CASSSGTGANQPQHF
TRBJ2-1 TRBV27 CASSFQAGGNEQFF
TRBJ1-2 TRBV3-1 CASSQDSGVYGYTF
TRBJ1-3 TRBV30 CAWSVFTGGSGNTIYF
TRBJ2-1 TRBV12-3/TRBV12-4 CASDRDRAYNEQFF
TRBJ1-2 TRBV4-1 CASSQPTLGKDFYGYTF
TRBJ1-5 TRBV19 CASQDTVNQPQHF
TRBJ2-3 TRBV29-1 CSVEAGLSGAGVDTQYF
TRBJ2-1 TRBV27 CASSHTGTSGSNEQFF
TRBJ2-7 TRBV20-1 CSAKTRASEQYF
TRBJ1-6 TRBV2 CASRGPGRPYNSPLHF
TRBJ2-7 TRBV2 CASSGGTVNVYEQYF
TRBJ1-6 TRBV11-1 CASSPGPAYNSPLHF
TRBJ2-3 TRBV20-1 CSAGPGLASTDTQYF
TRBJ2-7 TRBV16 CASSQTHQGGEQYF
TRBJ1-6 TRBV7-2 CASSLREQARSPLHF
TRBJ2-1 TRBV5-1 CASSLVPGTSGSEQFF
TRBJ2-7 TRBV27 CASGPGTGGYEQYF
TRBJ2-2 TRBV9 CASSVAGVNTGELFF
TRBJ2-3 TRBV19 CVSVEADTQYF
TRBJ2-1 TRBV16 CASSQWGGDEQFF
TRBJ2-5 TRBV2 CASSESPPETQYF
TRBJ1-3 TRBV2 CASTGETGNTIYF
TRBJ2-7 TRBV10-1 CASSRSGGGHEQYF
TRBJ2-7 TRBV12-3/TRBV12-4 CASNLAGPPYEQYF
TRBJ1-4 TRBV7-9 CASSRYSQADEKLFF
TRBJ2-1 TRBV30 CAWSVDRQGEQFF
TRBJ2-1 TRBV6-1 CASSDWSDYNEQFF
TRBJ2-3 TRBV9 CASSYRAGMPDTQYF
TRBJ1-1 TRBV4-1 CASSQMGRGHTEAFF
TRBJ2-1 TRBV13 CASSPKGFRRNTIYYNEQFF
TRBJ1-5 TRBV28 CASSFVRINQPQHF
TRBJ1-2 TRBV30 CACKGGDYGYTF
TRBJ2-7 TRBV10-2 CASSGASGGRTYEQYF
TRBJ1-1 TRBV20-1 CSASQLRRTGTTTEAFF
TRBJ1-4 TRBV6-5 CASSYLGKLFF